This T cell receptor beta chain was sequenced during a study of T-cell reconstitution after alpha-beta-depleted transplantation in children. This clonotype has just a few counts. Antigen specificity is unknown. The CDR3 sequence is 12 residues long. The V end was cut by 5 bases, the J end by 0 bases, with 5 bases between. Germline values: CDR1 SGHRS, CDR2 YFSETQ. General study findings and limits: Alpha-beta T cells present about two months after transplant were reported to originate from several hundred expanded graft clones. One year after transplant, T-cell counts and diversity came mostly from newly produced T cells. Surviving recipient T cells and intrathymic progenitors accounted for some patients' high TCRbeta diversity at day 60.

Preparation of the TCRbeta library used unique molecular identifiers. In TCRdb, the PCR reads were re-called with MiXCR into one record per CDR3 protein. This repertoire shows some 130,000 distinct CDR3 sequences, about a tenth found once; its top ten account for 24%. This receptor was taken from a girl under three years old who had a stem cell transplant for combined immunodeficiency, so the T cells may come from the graft donor. Specimen: PBMCs, mostly from graft donor cells, collected 180 days after TCRalphabeta/CD19-depleted stem cell transplant. This chain joins TRBV5-1 and TRBJ2-5, with D unclear. The CDR3 protein is CASSSYQETQYF. The CDR3 bases are TGCGCCAGCAGTTCGTACCAAGAGACCCAGTACTTC.